This T cell receptor (beta chain) stems from a study of technical replicates of blood from a few donors. Unmatched junction bases numbered 3, after V lost 1 base and J lost 1 base. Germline CDR1 and CDR2: SSHAT and FNYEAQ (reference sequence). The CDR3 totals 16 residues. Sequencing was performed with immunoSEQ multiplex PCR; in TCRdb, only in-frame clones are kept and a portion is missing. Of under 85,000 clones in the sample, 91% were seen once. The chain combines TRBV7-7 with TRBJ2-2; 7 nucleotides align to TRBD1. Sequenced: T cells isolated from PBMCs. The sequence derives from a human donor in good health. Some clones in this sample may be carry-over from other donors' samples. CDR3 loop: CASSLGDSMNTGELFF. CDR3 DNA: TGTGCCAGCAGCTTAGGGGACAGCATGAACACCGGGGAGCTGTTTTTT.